This T cell receptor beta chain comes out of a study of blood T cell repertoires in COVID-19 (dated by TCRdb to the early 2020s). Study-level background: The collaborator samples originated in the United States, Italy and Spain and spanned the acute and convalescent phases of COVID-19. The material from the prospective study consisted of cDNA or gDNA derived from T cells, B-cell-depleted T cells, or PBMCs. Subjects who had been exposed to COVID-19, were actively infected with it, or had recovered from it provided the deeply sampled blood TCRbeta repertoires that made up the dataset. The repertoires were made available in a free public database intended to serve as a resource for research on the immune response to SARS-CoV-2. Samples came from the ongoing ImmuneRACE study (first 160 participants) plus 1,254 subjects from 6 global collaborators. Nearly every sample came with metadata listing a de-identified subject ID, COVID-19 status, age in years and sex. Where HLA class I and class II types were available, the types were taken from metadata supplied by the sample provider, not from assay-based typing. Study-level results and caveats: The quantity of clinical and demographic metadata differed by source and by participant and was supplied without curation.

Sequences LNHNV (CDR1) and YYDKDF (CDR2) are obtained from the germline V gene (reference sequence). At the junction V is shortened by 1 base and J by 2 bases, with 6 bases in between. The cysteine opens and the phenylalanine closes a CDR3 of 14 amino acids. Just the 42-base CDR3 DNA is kept, in frame starting at base 1. A word on this clone: Its antigen is currently not known. No quality values exist for individual bases; no much larger clone is one base distant.

Collaborating institutions collected whole blood in K2EDTA tubes following their own protocols. For TCRbeta analysis, collaborator samples were shipped as frozen whole blood, as isolated PBMCs, or as DNA extracted from either sample type. The immunoSEQ Assay, a bias-controlled multiplex PCR, was used to amplify TCRbeta CDR3 regions from genomic DNA. The study's processing was this. The number of nucleated cells in each sample was estimated by amplification of reference gene primers within the assay. Sequence reads were collapsed and filtered to measure the absolute abundance of every unique TCRbeta CDR3 rearrangement. For each sample, productive Simpson clonality was calculated as the square root of Simpson's diversity index over productive rearrangements. In its TCRdb copy, this immuneACCESS table keeps in-frame sequences only and misses some clones. Where compared with another copy, unresolved V genes explain less than half of these, and the others have no known cause. V and J calls and clone size come straight from that table; D and trimming were deduced from the DNA. The sample table shows tens of thousands of clones, and about four fifths are seen once. Jointly, the top ten make up about 5.4% of the sample.

The source is a woman aged 60 to 75 with acute or convalescent COVID-19. The sample taken for sequencing was peripheral blood. This chain is built from TRBV15 and TRBJ1-5; no D gene call is confident. The sequenced DNA: TGTGCCACCAGCAGAGGGGGAGGCAATCAGCCCCAGCATTTT. Its translation reads: CATSRGGGNQPQHF. The full variable domain, completed from the reference TRBV15 and TRBJ1-5 proteins outside the CDR3, reads DAMVIQNPRYQVTQFGKPVTLSCSQTLNHNVMYWYQQKSSQAPKLLFHYYDKDFNNEADTPDNFQSRRPNTSFCFLDIRSPGLGDTAMYLCATSRGGGNQPQHFGDGTRLSIL.